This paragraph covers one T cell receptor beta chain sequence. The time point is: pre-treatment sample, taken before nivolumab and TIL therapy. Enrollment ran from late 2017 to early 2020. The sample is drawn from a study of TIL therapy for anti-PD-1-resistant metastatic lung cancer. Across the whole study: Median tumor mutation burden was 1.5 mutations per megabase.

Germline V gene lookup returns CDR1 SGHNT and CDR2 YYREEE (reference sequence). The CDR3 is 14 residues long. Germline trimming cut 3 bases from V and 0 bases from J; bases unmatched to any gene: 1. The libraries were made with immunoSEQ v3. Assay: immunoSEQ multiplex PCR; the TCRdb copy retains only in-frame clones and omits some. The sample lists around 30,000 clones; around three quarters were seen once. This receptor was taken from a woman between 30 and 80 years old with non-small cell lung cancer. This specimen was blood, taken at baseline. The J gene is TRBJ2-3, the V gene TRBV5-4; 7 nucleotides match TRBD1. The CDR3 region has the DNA TGTGCCAGCAGCTCGGGACAGAGCACAGATACGCAGTATTTT. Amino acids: CASSSGQSTDTQYF.